A single sample gave rise to the 9 T cell receptor beta chains below, sequenced in a study of T-cell memory formation after mild COVID-19. TCRdb itself ran the 5' RACE reads through MiXCR, one entry per CDR3 protein. The table has a few hundred thousand distinct CDR3 sequences, 16% seen once; the top ten hold under 25%. Sequenced: PBMCs or a T cell subset sorted from them (not recorded which). The origin of the receptors is a young man who had mild COVID-19 (a few samples of this study predate the infection). Cell type and time point are not known.

This clonotype was recorded a few times. V and J are TRBV7-2 and TRBJ1-5; D unclear. The V and J ends lost 4 bases and 3 bases respectively, with 13 bases between them. The CDR3 length is 15 residues. The germline V gene has CDR1 SGHTA and CDR2 FQGNSA. This CDR3 is CASSYGWTLNQPQHF. The CDR3 DNA reads as TGTGCCAGCAGCTATGGTTGGACTCTCAATCAGCCCCAGCATTTT.

This clonotype was counted between two and nine times. The chain is built from TRBV12-3 or TRBV12-4 and TRBJ1-5, with unresolved D. V shed 5 bases and J shed 1 base, with 9 bases lying between them. This CDR3 is built from 14 residues. The CDR3 here is CASSDVQSNQPQHF. DNA for the CDR3: TGTGCCAGCAGTGACGTACAGAGCAATCAGCCCCAGCATTTT.

The CDR3 DNA reads TGTGCCAGCAGCCAAGATTTAACAGGGGGATTCTATGGCTACACCTTC. It is translated as CASSQDLTGGFYGYTF. V and J are TRBV4-2 and TRBJ1-2; 8 nucleotides match TRBD1. Germline V gene sequence: CDR1 LGHNA, CDR2 YNFKEQ. Trimming at V came to 0 bases and at J to 4 bases, leaving 7 bases not matched to a gene. The CDR3 is 16 amino acids.

The chain combines TRBV12-3 or TRBV12-4 with TRBJ2-1, with 8 bases fitting TRBD2. CDR3 length: 14 residues. The V gene end was trimmed by 4 bases and the J gene end by 12 bases; junction bases not matched to a gene: 11. The CDR3, as DNA: TGTGCCAGCAGTTCCTCCCTCTCCGGGGGGGCGCAGTTCTTC. This translates into CASSSSLSGGAQFF.

The chain joins TRBV12-3 or TRBV12-4 to TRBJ1-1; tentatively, D is TRBD1 (6 bases). V was trimmed by 7 bases and J by 1 base, leaving 13 bases between them. The CDR3 totals 14 residues. The CDR3 DNA sequence: TGTGCCAGCATAACGACAGGAGGGAACACTGAAGCTTTCTTT. Protein: CASITTGGNTEAFF.

V usage is TRBV12-3 or TRBV12-4 and J usage is TRBJ1-2, with D possibly being TRBD1 (6 bases). This CDR3 is built from 13 residues. Trimming removed 6 bases at V and 7 bases at J, with 15 bases between. The CDR3 region has the DNA TGTGCCAGCAGCATAGACAGGAGTGGTGGCTACACCTTC. Its translation is CASSIDRSGGYTF.

This clonotype has at least ten counts. The V call is TRBV6-6, the J call TRBJ2-5; 8 bases align to TRBD2. Trimming cost V 4 bases and J 4 bases; bases outside gene matches: 5. The CDR3 is made up of 14 amino acids. Germline V gives CDR1 MNHNY, CDR2 SVGAGI (reference sequence). CDR3 nucleotide sequence: TGTGCCAGCAGTTTCTCCGGGGGGGCAGAGACCCAGTACTTC. This encodes CASSFSGGAETQYF.

CDR3 loop: CASRQGAHEQYF. The CDR3 DNA reads TGTGCCAGCAGACAGGGGGCCCACGAGCAGTACTTC. This chain joins TRBV6-2 or TRBV6-3 and TRBJ2-7, with 9 nucleotides matching TRBD1. CDR1 and CDR2 from the germline V gene are MNHEY and SVGEGT. The CDR3 loop spans 12 amino acids. V lost 6 bases and J lost 5; bases outside the gene matches: 2.

The DNA of the CDR3 is TGTGCCATCAGCCCGGGAAATGGGGAAGCTTTCTTT. Translation gives CAISPGNGEAFF. The chain employs TRBV10-3 and TRBJ1-1; D gene uncertain. The CDR3 is 12 residues long. Germline CDR1 ENHRY, CDR2 SYGVKD. Deletions cut 6 bases from V and 8 bases from J, with 13 bases between.